This TCR beta chain was sequenced for a study of blood T cell repertoires in COVID-19. V lost 6 bases to trimming and J lost 3 bases; unmatched junction nucleotides: 14. This CDR3 contains 17 residues. Germline V CDR1 and CDR2: MNHEY, SVGEGT. Data came from immunoSEQ multiplex PCR; TCRdb stores just in-frame clones and leaves some out. Here the sample spans about 250,000 clones, 85% being singletons. This clone appeared a single time. The specimen was PBMCs or T cells enriched from blood (not recorded which). This sequence joins TRBV6-2 or TRBV6-3 and TRBJ1-2; 9 positions match TRBD1. The TCR originated in a woman between 50 and 59 years old with acute COVID-19. CDR3 residues: CASSPGTGNLLYYGYTF. In DNA, the CDR3 is TGTGCCAGCAGCCCCGGGACAGGGAACTTGCTCTACTATGGCTACACCTTC.